Listed below are T cell receptor beta chains from one sample, sequenced in a study of regulatory and conventional T cells in RAG deficiency. Sequencing was performed with immunoSEQ multiplex PCR; in TCRdb, only in-frame clones are kept and a portion is missing. The repertoire includes over 15,000 clones, roughly 89% of them detected once, and under 1.5% sits in the top ten. These same records also appear under a second study, on regulatory T cells.

Material for sequencing was Tregs sorted from blood. These receptors were collected from a human donor in good health. Both conserved end residues are part of each CDR3. Fields, in order: V gene, CDR3 protein.

>TRBV10-3
CAIRAAGVRYEQYF
>TRBV4-2
CASSQVFSGGAAKNIQYF
>TRBV6-1
CASSDLAVGRTVTQYF
>TRBV7-2
CASSLDGLISGYTF
>TRBV18
CASSPGRVNTEAFF
>TRBV14
CASSQGQFSGNTIYF
>TRBV19
CASSIVASGVDTQYF
>TRBV9
CASSVGLAADTQYF
>TRBV4-1
CASSQDRLGEQFF
>TRBV10-2
CASSPQGYGQYF
>TRBV11-2
CASSSTGGVETQYF
>TRBV4-1
CASSHRPGQGIGGSYEQYF
>TRBV5-1
CASSLGFSMGDGYTF
>TRBV5-4
CASRGQGGNTEAFF
>TRBV5-4
CASGATGRDYGYTF
>TRBV7-6
CASSFDPDTYEQYF
>TRBV18
CASSFAMDRDYEQYF
>TRBV2
CASSESGQNTEAFF
>TRBV15
CATSRGTRQGASEAFF
>TRBV2
CASMSAGAWPDTQYF
>TRBV25-1
CASSESGGSTEAFF
>TRBV9
CASSVGNSGNTIYF
>TRBV19
CASRKGDATGELFF
>TRBV6-4
CASSDSGRGSEETQYF
>TRBV12-2
CASRVDSAMNTEAFF
>TRBV25-1
CASRGSYNSPLHF
>TRBV6-6
CASSFGSNQPQHF
>TRBV6-5
CALNAAYEQYF
>TRBV5-1
CASSLRPGGSYNEQFF
>TRBV10-2
CASSESPGLSNQPQHF
>TRBV7-2
CASRLGLAGQETQYF
>TRBV5-1
CASSLGWMEGNYGYTF
>TRBV6-1
CASTPSWSGGNTIYF
>TRBV7-2
CASSTRLTSGSPDTQYF
>TRBV5-1
CASSPPTGTTTDTQYF
>TRBV29-1
CSVQGSTDTQYF
>TRBV27
CASSPYRTGKGDQPQHF
>TRBV2
CASSEEGHFNSPLHF
>TRBV6-1
CASSEAWGEKLFF
>TRBV6-5
CASSGRTGAIYEQYF